The 28 T cell receptor beta chains below all came from one sample that was sequenced in a study of prognosis after radiotherapy for stage I lung cancer. Researchers used two-round multiplex PCR to amplify TCR beta CDR3 starting from genomic DNA. First-round PCR used primers specific to each TRBV and TRBJ gene. TCRdb re-derived calls from the multiplex PCR reads in MiXCR, one entry per CDR3 protein. Altogether fewer than 25,000 distinct CDR3 sequences are present, around 55% being singletons, with the ten largest covering about 25%. Sequenced material: PBMCs, taken before or after stereotactic body radiation therapy (not recorded which). The receptors here all came from a donor aged 50 or older with non-small cell lung cancer.

This clonotype is labeled as medium-sized. V usage is TRBV27 and J usage is TRBJ1-2, with D possibly matching TRBD1 (6 bases). CDR1 is MNHEY and CDR2 is SMNVEV in the germline V gene (reference sequence). This CDR3 has 13 amino acids. Trimming stripped 2 bases from V and 6 bases from J, with 10 bases between. The CDR3 region is CASSLQGRNGYTF. The CDR3 DNA sequence: TGTGCCAGCAGTTTACAGGGGCGCAATGGCTACACCTTC.

Concerning this clonotype itself: The junction does not match germline at one end; this may be a read error. This chain connects TRBV15 to TRBJ1-2; no reliable D call. The germline CDR1 and CDR2 sequences are LNHNV and YYDKDF (reference sequence). This CDR3 spans 14 amino acids. CDR3 DNA: TGTACCACCAGCAGAGGGCCCGGGCTTAGTGGCTACACCTTC. The encoded protein is CTTSRGPGLSGYTF.

The chain combines TRBV7-8 with TRBJ2-7, with 9 bases that match TRBD1. This CDR3 comprises 15 residues. Germline CDR1 is SGHVS and CDR2 is FQNEAQ. The trim removed 0 bases at V and 6 bases at J, leaving 6 bases unmatched. The chain's CDR3 is CASSLAGTGTSEQYF. DNA for the CDR3: TGTGCCAGCAGCTTAGCGGGGACAGGGACCAGCGAGCAGTACTTC.

Comment on this clonotype: A far larger clone lies a single base away; this is likely a read error. The rearrangement links TRBV28 to TRBJ2-5; D call uncertain. The end of the DNA aligns better with TRBJ2-1, so the J call may be wrong. CDR3 length: 14 amino acids. Looked up from germline, CDR1 is MDHEN and CDR2 is SYDVKM. The DNA for the CDR3 is TGTGCCAGCAGTTTATGGGCCACCCATGGTGAGCAGTTCTTC. This sequence encodes CASSLWATHGEQFF.

The rearrangement joins TRBV20-1 to TRBJ1-5; possible D gene TRBD1, 6 bases. Germline assignment: CDR1 DFQATT and CDR2 SNEGSKA (reference sequence). The CDR3 is 17 residues long. Trimming removed 1 base from V and 2 bases from J, with 18 bases in between. As DNA, the CDR3 is TGCAGTGCTAGAGTCCCCACCGTCAAGGGGGGCAATCAGCCCCAGCATTTT. This sequence encodes CSARVPTVKGGNQPQHF.

The chain uses TRBV6-2 or TRBV6-3 and TRBJ1-1; D may be TRBD1 (5 bases). V shed 4 bases and J shed 0 bases, with 6 bases lying between them. Looked up from germline, CDR1 is MNHEY and CDR2 is SVGEGT. This CDR3 region has 13 residues. CDR3 sequence reads: CASSLGLNTEAFF. In DNA, the CDR3 is TGTGCCAGCAGTTTGGGGCTGAACACTGAAGCTTTCTTT.

The rearrangement joins TRBV5-1 to TRBJ1-6; 8 bases agree with TRBD1. The germline CDR1 and CDR2 sequences are SGHRS and YFSETQ. Losses at the gene ends were 4 bases for V and 5 bases for J; bases not matched to a gene: 5. CDR3 length: 15 residues. For the CDR3, the DNA is TGCGCCAGCAGCGCCGGGACAGGCGATAATTCACCCCTCCACTTT. This translates into CASSAGTGDNSPLHF.

This clonotype showed up just a few times. This chain links TRBV28 with TRBJ2-3; D assignment may be TRBD1 or TRBD2 (5 bases each). Trimming took 5 bases from V and 7 from J, leaving 19 bases between them. The CDR3 covers 15 residues. Germline assignment: CDR1 MDHEN and CDR2 SYDVKM. The CDR3 bases are TGTGCCAGCAGTCCGGGGACCCCGTGGGCATATACGCAGTATTTT. It encodes CASSPGTPWAYTQYF. The complete variable domain, with remaining parts taken from reference TRBV28 and TRBJ2-3, reads DVKVTQSSRYLVKRTGEKVFLECVQDMDHENMFWYRQDPGLGLRLIYFSYDVKMKEKGDIPEGYSVSREKKERFSLILESASTNQTSMYLCASSPGTPWAYTQYFGPGTRLTVL.

Note on this clonotype: This likely reflects a read error, since a far larger clone is one base away. The chain employs TRBV11-2 and TRBJ2-1; the match to TRBD2 covers 10 bases. In germline, CDR1 is SGHAT, CDR2 FQNNGV. This CDR3 region has 14 residues. DNA for the CDR3: TGTGCCATCAGCACCCGGACTAGCGGCAATGAGCAGTTCTTC. It codes for CAISTRTSGNEQFF.

The V call is TRBV5-1, the J call TRBJ2-5; TRBD1 might be the D (8 bases). Trimming removed 4 bases at V and 2 bases at J, with 15 bases between. This CDR3 comprises 15 residues. CDR1 is SGHRS, CDR2 YFSETQ, per germline. CDR3 nucleotide sequence: TGCGCCAGCAGCCCCGGACAGGGAGGGCAAGAGACCCAGTACTTC. As protein: CASSPGQGGQETQYF.

By share of the sample, this clonotype is medium-sized. J is TRBJ1-6 and V is TRBV7-9; tentative D call: TRBD1 (5 bases). V was trimmed by 2 bases and J by 0 bases, leaving 14 bases between them. Looked up from germline, CDR1 is SEHNR and CDR2 is FQNEAQ (reference sequence). This CDR3 contains 18 residues. This CDR3 reads CASSLFRVRSSYNSPLHF. The CDR3 DNA is TGTGCCAGCAGCTTATTCAGGGTCAGGAGCTCCTATAATTCACCCCTCCACTTT.

The chain couples TRBV27 to TRBJ2-2; D remains ambiguous. CDR1 is MNHEY, CDR2 SMNVEV, per germline (reference sequence). CDR3 length: 13 residues. Trimming shortened V by 3 bases and J by 3 bases, and 5 bases separated the two germline ends. The CDR3 bases are TGTGCCAGCAGTTTTATTTACACCGGGGAGCTGTTTTTT. Translating gives CASSFIYTGELFF.

V gene TRBV7-2 combines with J gene TRBJ2-1; 12 positions agree with TRBD2. V trimming: 3 bases; J trimming: 8 bases; junction bases outside the gene matches: 2. CDR1 and CDR2 (germline): SGHTA, FQGNSA. This CDR3 is 14 amino acids long. In DNA, the CDR3 is TGTGCCAGCAGCTTTACTAGCGGGAGGTATGAGCAGTTCTTC. This sequence encodes CASSFTSGRYEQFF. Complete variable domain (other parts from reference TRBV7-2 and TRBJ2-1): GAGVSQSPSNKVTEKGKDVELRCDPISGHTALYWYRQSLGQGLEFLIYFQGNSAPDKSGLPSDRFSAERTGGSVSTLTIQRTQQEDSAVYLCASSFTSGRYEQFFGPGTRLTVL.

A note on this clonotype: The junction differs from germline at one of its ends, possibly a read error. The chain joins TRBV6-2 or TRBV6-3 to TRBJ2-7; perhaps TRBD1 as D (6 bases). This CDR3 spans 16 amino acids. Germline V gives CDR1 MNHEY, CDR2 SVGEGT. The CDR3 DNA is TGTGCCATCAGTGCTGACAGGTGTTGGTCAACCTACGAGCAGTACTTC. This translates into CAISADRCWSTYEQYF.

The V and J genes are TRBV27 and TRBJ1-3, with D possibly matching TRBD1 (5 bases). CDR1 MNHEY and CDR2 SMNVEV come from the germline V gene (reference sequence). The CDR3 loop spans 16 amino acids. Trimming left V 5 bases short and J 2 bases short, with 16 bases between. The CDR3 sequence: CASSPLGGAPGNTIYF. CDR3 coding DNA: TGTGCCAGCAGTCCTCTAGGAGGGGCGCCTGGAAACACCATATATTTT.

CDR3 DNA sequence: TGTGCCAGCAGCGGCTACGAGCAGTACTTC. It is translated as CASSGYEQYF. The rearrangement uses TRBV9 and TRBJ2-7; D is unresolved. Germline CDR1 SGDLS, CDR2 YYNGEE. CDR3 length equals 10 residues. The V gene lost 3 bases and the J gene lost 3 bases, with 1 base spanning the gap.

This clonotype occurred many times. The rearrangement links TRBV7-9 to TRBJ2-7; 7 positions match TRBD2. The germline V gene encodes CDR1 SEHNR and CDR2 FQNEAQ (reference sequence). The CDR3 spans 14 residues. V lost 4 bases and J lost 5; bases outside the gene matches: 8. CDR3 loop: CASSSPSGRHEQYF. CDR3 DNA sequence: TGTGCCAGCAGCTCGCCTTCCGGGAGGCACGAGCAGTACTTC.

The chain employs TRBV11-2 and TRBJ2-2; D ambiguous. V was clipped by 1 base and J by 3 bases, with 3 bases between them. Germline CDR1 is SGHAT and CDR2 is FQNNGV. The CDR3 consists of 13 residues. The CDR3 DNA reads TGTGCCAGCAGCTTAGTCGACACCGGGGAGCTGTTTTTT. This encodes CASSLVDTGELFF.

Notes on this clonotype: A read error likely explains this, since a far larger clone differs by one base. This chain connects TRBV20-1 to TRBJ2-4; 10 bases are shared with TRBD2. The J call is doubtful: the DNA matches TRBJ2-1 better. Germline assignment: CDR1 DFQATT and CDR2 SNEGSKA (reference sequence). This CDR3 region has 15 residues. The CDR3 spells CSANNLTSGHNEQFF. As DNA, the CDR3 is TGCAGTGCTAACAACCTGACTAGCGGGCACAATGAGCAGTTCTTC.

Details on this clonotype: Sequence at one end of the junction differs from germline and may be a read error. The chain has TRBV6-1 and TRBJ2-2; D might be TRBD2 (6 bases). CDR1 and CDR2 (germline): MNHNS, SASEGT. This CDR3 has 16 residues. CDR3 residues: CASSERGGSNTGGLFF. The DNA of the CDR3 is TGTGCCAGCAGTGAACGTGGCGGTTCGAACACCGGGGGGCTGTTTTTT.

Note on this clonotype: A read error may account for a junction end that differs from germline. V usage is TRBV5-1 and J usage is TRBJ2-3; perhaps TRBD2 as D (5 bases). CDR1 and CDR2 from the germline V gene are SGHRS and YFSETQ. The CDR3 totals 14 residues. The CDR3 here is CASSLYSDRDTHYF. For the CDR3, the DNA is TGCGCCAGCAGCTTGTATTCCGATCGGGATACGCATTATTTT.

The V gene is TRBV6-1, the J gene TRBJ2-2, with 8 nucleotides matching TRBD1. The CDR3 length is 15 residues. V dropped 7 bases and J dropped 5; count of bases not matched to a gene: 9. Per the germline V gene, CDR1 is MNHNS and CDR2 is SASEGT. The CDR3 DNA reads as TGTGCCAGCAACCCTTCAGGGGGCCAAACCGGGGAGCTGTTTTTT. Its translation is CASNPSGGQTGELFF.

This chain joins TRBV5-8 and TRBJ2-2; D is possibly TRBD1 (5 bases). The CDR3 has 18 residues. Germline V lookup: CDR1 SGHTS, CDR2 YDEGEE. V was shortened by 6 bases and J by 6 bases, with 27 bases between the two germline ends. CDR3 sequence: CASTLQSRQGRAPGELFF. Written as DNA, the CDR3 is TGTGCCAGCACCTTACAATCCCGTCAGGGCAGGGCGCCCGGGGAGCTGTTTTTT.

This chain links TRBV12-3 or TRBV12-4 with TRBJ2-7, with 10 bases that match TRBD2. The CDR3 is 14 residues long. With 5 bases clipped from V and 6 bases from J, the junction kept 7 bases outside the gene matches. The DNA of the CDR3 is TGTGCCAGCAGTCAGCGGGGGGGCCGGGGCGAGCAGTACTTC. This codes for CASSQRGGRGEQYF.

With regard to this clonotype: This clone may be a read error of a much larger clone one base away. As DNA, the CDR3 is TGTGCCAGCATTCCAACGGCTTCAGAGCAGTACTTC. This translates into CASIPTASEQYF. This sequence joins TRBV7-9 and TRBJ2-7; D gene unclear. CDR3 length: 12 residues. Trimming removed 7 bases at V and 7 bases at J, with 14 bases between. Germline values: CDR1 SEHNR, CDR2 FQNEAQ (reference sequence).

Comments on this clonotype: Since a far larger clone is one base different, this is likely a read error. This sequence joins TRBV20-1 and TRBJ2-1; no firm D call. The DNA end is a closer match to TRBJ2-5, so the J assignment may be wrong. The CDR3 runs 14 residues. Germline CDR1 reads DFQATT; CDR2 reads SNEGSKA (reference sequence). CDR3 in amino acids: CSASWGGAGETQYF. The CDR3 DNA reads TGCAGTGCTTCCTGGGGTGGCGCTGGGGAGACCCAGTACTTC.

The count of this clonotype is one. The chain uses TRBV5-1 and TRBJ2-1; 10 bases line up with TRBD2. This CDR3 has 15 amino acids. The junction had 10 bases not matched to a gene; V was cut back by 4 bases and J by 9 bases. Germline-derived CDR1 and CDR2 are SGHRS and YFSETQ. The DNA for the CDR3 is TGCGCCAGCAGCACTAATACCGGGACTAGCGTTGAGCAGTTCTTC. Its translation: CASSTNTGTSVEQFF.

This chain uses TRBV5-1 with TRBJ1-5, with D tentatively TRBD1 (5 bases). V lost 0 bases and J lost 0, with 10 bases in between. The germline gives CDR1 SGHRS, CDR2 YFSETQ. This CDR3 is 16 amino acids long. The CDR3 spells CASSLEGPYSNQPQHF. In DNA form, the CDR3 reads TGCGCCAGCAGCTTGGAGGGGCCTTATAGCAATCAGCCCCAGCATTTT. The entire variable domain, with the rest obtained from reference TRBV5-1 and TRBJ1-5, is as follows: KAGVTQTPRYLIKTRGQQVTLSCSPISGHRSVSWYQQTPGQGLQFLFEYFSETQRNKGNFPGRFSGRQFSNSRSEMNVSTLELGDSALYLCASSLEGPYSNQPQHFGDGTRLSIL.